This T cell receptor (beta chain) was recorded in a study of monozygotic twins with inflammatory bowel disease (dated by TCRdb to about 2019). Describing the broader study: The full study comprised 30 or so monozygotic twin pairs: nine German pairs (four IBD-concordant, five IBD-discordant) and 19 IBD-discordant Danish pairs. Each individual had, on average, about 151 000 unique TCRalpha sequences and 181 000 unique TCRbeta sequences available for analysis. Disease-associated traits were sought mainly through comparisons between IBD patients and their genetically identical healthy co-twins within discordant pairs.

On this clonotype: Its binding antigen is unknown.

The CDR3 spans 14 residues, from the cysteine through the phenylalanine. The DNA sequence is not available. Libraries were built with 5' RACE. The input for every TCR library was approximately 3,500 ng of total RNA. cDNA was synthesized with SMARTScribe reverse transcriptase in eight separate reactions per sample. During cDNA synthesis, template switching was used to introduce unique molecular identifiers that contained a 6-nucleotide sample barcode. TCRalpha and TCRbeta cDNA was amplified in two nested PCRs of approximately 17 and 9 cycles, and bead purification was carried out after each PCR. Before amplification, the cDNA was treated with uracil DNA-glycosylase and purified using the QIAquick PCR purification kit. The second PCR added Illumina TruSeq-compatible adapters along with sample-specific barcodes. TapeStation and Qubit were used to check library quality and concentration, and around 5.3 ng of each library was pooled. Sequencing of pooled libraries was carried out on an Illumina HiSeq2500 single-index Rapid Run using 2 x 100 bp reads and custom sequencing primers. The published analysis was carried out like this. UMI-based consensus assembly with MiGEC version 1.2.6 was used to correct PCR and sequencing errors. MiXCR version 2.1.1 was used for V(D)J alignment, clonotype assembly and CDR3 extraction. Normalisation of gene usage, clonotype sharing and MAIT/NKT TCR abundance was achieved by analysing the top 1000, 10 000 and 20 000 clonotypes per sample. After downsampling to 27 000 UMIs, diversity was calculated as the inverse Simpson index using the vegan R package. Paired Mann-Whitney U tests were applied to discordant twin pairs, with Benjamini-Hochberg correction for multiple testing. Each entry corresponds to one CDR3 protein sequence from reads that TCRdb reprocessed, and DNA is not given. TCRdb's processing, not the study's, gives the V and J calls here. This sample's table contains around 200,000 distinct CDR3 sequences. Less than 2% of the sample is taken by the ten largest.

Points the paper makes about the study in general: Compared with healthy twins, IBD patients shared fewer clonotypes with other individuals, and the difference was most pronounced in patients with signs of disease activity. Different T cell subtypes could not be distinguished in the analysis. No difference in repertoire similarity was observed between concordant and discordant twins, possibly owing to limited statistical power. Because patients were on differing immunosuppressive treatments, the repertoires may have picked up extra background noise and inter-individual variability. IBD patients had lower TCRbeta repertoire diversity, measured by the inverse Simpson index, than their healthy co-twins. The results gave no support for a single strong signal or clonotype linked to IBD.

From each donor, an approximately 2.4 ml peripheral blood sample was drawn into PAXgene tubes and stored at -80 degrees C. Without T cell sorting, total RNA was isolated from whole blood using the PAXgene blood miRNA kit on an automated QIAcube. Peripheral blood from monozygotic twin pairs, either concordant or discordant for inflammatory bowel disease, underwent deep TCRalpha and TCRbeta repertoire profiling that used unique molecular barcoding. Smoking habits were recorded for all twin pairs, and each individual was classified as a current, former or never smoker. The sequence derives from a human donor with ulcerative colitis or Crohn's disease, or a healthy co-twin of an affected twin (not recorded which). Sequencing was performed on blood. This receptor chain uses TRBV12-3 or TRBV12-4 and TRBJ1-2. The CDR3 in this case is CASSLQGRFYGYTF.